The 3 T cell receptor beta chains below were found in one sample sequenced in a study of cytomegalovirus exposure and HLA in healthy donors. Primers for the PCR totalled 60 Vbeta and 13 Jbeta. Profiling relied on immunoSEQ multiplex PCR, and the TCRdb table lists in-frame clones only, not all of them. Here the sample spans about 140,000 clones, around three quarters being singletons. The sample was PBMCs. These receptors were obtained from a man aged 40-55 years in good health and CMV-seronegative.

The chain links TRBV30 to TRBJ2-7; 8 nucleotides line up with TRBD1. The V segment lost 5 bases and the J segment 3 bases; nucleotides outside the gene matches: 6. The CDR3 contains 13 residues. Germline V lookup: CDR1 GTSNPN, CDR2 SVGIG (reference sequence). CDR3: CAWVTGGSYEQYF. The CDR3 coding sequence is TGTGCCTGGGTTACAGGGGGGAGCTACGAGCAGTACTTC. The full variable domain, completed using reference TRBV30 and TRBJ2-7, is SQTIHQWPATLVQPVGSPLSLECTVEGTSNPNLYWYRQAAGRGLQLLFYSVGIGQISSEVPQNLSASRPQDRQFILSSKKLLLSDSGFYLCAWVTGGSYEQYFGPGTRLTVT.

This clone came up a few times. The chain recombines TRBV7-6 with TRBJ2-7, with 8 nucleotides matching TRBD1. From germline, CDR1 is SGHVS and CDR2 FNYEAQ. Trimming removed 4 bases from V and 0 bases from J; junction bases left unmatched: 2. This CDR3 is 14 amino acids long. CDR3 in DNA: TGTGCCAGCAGCTACGGACAGGGCTCCTACGAGCAGTACTTC. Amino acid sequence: CASSYGQGSYEQYF.

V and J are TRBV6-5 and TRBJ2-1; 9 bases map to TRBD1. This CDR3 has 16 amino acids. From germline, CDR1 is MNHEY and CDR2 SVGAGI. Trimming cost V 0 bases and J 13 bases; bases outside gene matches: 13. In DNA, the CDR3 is TGTGCCAGCAGTTACTCGGCACAGGGGGCCGTTGCTGGACAGTTCTTC. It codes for CASSYSAQGAVAGQFF.